Shown below are 30 T cell receptor beta chains from a single sample sequenced in a study of OX40 agonist ivuxolimab in advanced cancers. Clones were sequenced by immunoSEQ multiplex PCR, and TCRdb holds only the in-frame ones, with some missing. The sample lists some 45,000 clones, approximately 86% seen once, with around 13% in the top ten. The material was CD4+ or CD8+ T cells sorted from blood, obtained in a trial of the OX40 agonist ivuxolimab. The receptors derive from an adult with an advanced solid tumor such as melanoma, head and neck, liver or kidney cancer.

This rearrangement joins TRBV6-1 to TRBJ2-5; D possibly matches TRBD1 or TRBD2 (6 bases each). This CDR3 has 15 amino acids. Trimming pared 3 bases from V and 5 bases from J, leaving 16 bases between. The germline CDR1 and CDR2 sequences are MNHNS and SASEGT. The CDR3 here is CASSDKWGAVETQYF. CDR3 DNA: TGTGCCAGCAGTGACAAGTGGGGGGCCGTGGAGACCCAGTACTTC.

CDR3 region: CAISGSEGYEQYF. DNA of the CDR3: TGTGCCATCAGTGGGTCTGAGGGGTACGAGCAGTACTTC. The rearrangement links TRBV10-3 to TRBJ2-7; D possibly matches TRBD1 or TRBD2 (5 bases each). Per germline, CDR1 ENHRY and CDR2 SYGVKD. The germline V and J ends were trimmed by 4 bases and 4 bases, with 11 bases remaining between them. This CDR3 contains 13 residues.

This clone is deemed medium-sized. Other DNA sequences of this sample code for an identical CDR3. The CDR3 is CASSLADNTEAFF. CDR3 DNA: TGTGCCAGCAGCTTGGCCGACAACACTGAAGCTTTCTTT. This rearrangement joins TRBV5-6 to TRBJ1-1; no clear D gene. CDR1 SGHDT and CDR2 YYEEEE come from the germline V gene. The CDR3 is 13 amino acids. V was clipped by 0 bases and J by 2 bases, with 5 bases between them.

V and J are TRBV7-8 and TRBJ1-1; 7 bases line up with TRBD1. V shed 2 bases, J shed 6 bases, and the junction held 9 bases outside the gene matches. The CDR3 is 15 residues long. CDR1 SGHVS and CDR2 FQNEAQ come from the germline V gene. The CDR3 coding sequence is TGTGCCAGCAGCTTAAGGACAGGACTTGGGCCTGAAGCTTTCTTT. It codes for CASSLRTGLGPEAFF.

This chain joins TRBV5-6 and TRBJ1-5; 8 nucleotides match TRBD1. The CDR3 contains 14 residues. Germline CDR1 reads SGHDT; CDR2 reads YYEEEE. Germline trimming cut 0 bases from V and 6 bases from J; bases unmatched to any gene: 2. The CDR3 sequence: CASSLGQGTQPQHF. The DNA of the CDR3 is TGTGCCAGCAGCTTGGGACAGGGGACTCAGCCCCAGCATTTT. Complete variable domain (other parts from reference TRBV5-6 and TRBJ1-5): DAGVTQSPTHLIKTRGQQVTLRCSPKSGHDTVSWYQQALGQGPQFIFQYYEEEERQRGNFPDRFSGHQFPNYSSELNVNALLLGDSALYLCASSLGQGTQPQHFGDGTRLSIL.

This sequence joins TRBV6-5 and TRBJ2-5; maybe TRBD2 (5 bases). Trimming left V 5 bases short and J 5 bases short, with 18 bases between. This CDR3 has 15 amino acids. Germline V lookup: CDR1 MNHEY, CDR2 SVGAGI. Written as DNA, the CDR3 is TGTGCCAGCAGTGCCGGCGGGTGGCGATCCGAGACCCAGTACTTC. It codes for CASSAGGWRSETQYF.

This clone was counted a few times. The rearrangement links TRBV2 to TRBJ1-2; 7 positions agree with TRBD1. Trimming took 6 bases from V and 2 from J; bases not matched to a gene: 9. Germline CDR1 reads SNHLY; CDR2 reads FYNNEI. The CDR3 covers 15 residues. As DNA, the CDR3 is TGTGCCAGCAGAGAGTGGGGGGACAGAAACTATGGCTACACCTTC. Its protein is CASREWGDRNYGYTF.

This sequence joins TRBV6-5 and TRBJ2-5; D perhaps matches TRBD2 (5 bases). The CDR3 spans 13 residues. The V gene lost 7 bases and the J gene lost 3 bases, with 12 bases spanning the gap. Per the germline V gene, CDR1 is MNHEY and CDR2 is SVGAGI. The CDR3 here is CASTQDGEETQYF. DNA of the CDR3: TGTGCCAGCACCCAGGACGGGGAAGAGACCCAGTACTTC.

The chain combines TRBV11-2 with TRBJ2-3; D tentatively fits TRBD1 or TRBD2 (5 bases each). This CDR3 spans 16 amino acids. Looked up from germline, CDR1 is SGHAT and CDR2 is FQNNGV. Trimming cost V 1 base and J 1 base, with 12 bases left between them. The CDR3 is CASSLVRGYRTDTQYF. For the CDR3, the DNA is TGTGCCAGCAGCTTAGTGAGGGGTTATCGCACAGATACGCAGTATTTT.

The chain couples TRBV19 to TRBJ1-5; D perhaps matches TRBD1 (6 bases). This CDR3 comprises 14 residues. V was clipped by 0 bases and J by 7 bases, with 10 bases between them. Germline V gene lookup returns CDR1 LNHDA and CDR2 SQIVND (reference sequence). CDR3 sequence reads: CASSIDLRGQPQHF. CDR3 sequence (DNA): TGTGCCAGTAGTATAGATCTCAGGGGACAGCCCCAGCATTTT.

This clone occurred once. The V gene is TRBV5-6, the J gene TRBJ2-5, with TRBD1 matching 8 bases. The junction had 5 bases not matched to a gene; V was cut back by 0 bases and J by 1 base. The V gene's germline CDR1 is SGHDT and CDR2 YYEEEE. The CDR3 runs 16 residues. DNA of the CDR3: TGTGCCAGCAGCTTGGAAGGGACAGGCTCCCAAGAGACCCAGTACTTC. The encoded protein is CASSLEGTGSQETQYF.

The chain recombines TRBV7-6 with TRBJ1-4; D is uncertain. Per the germline V gene, CDR1 is SGHVS and CDR2 is FNYEAQ. V was clipped by 5 bases and J by 0 bases, with 13 bases between them. CDR3 length: 16 amino acids. CDR3 residues: CASSGPDVATNEKLFF. The CDR3 region has the DNA TGTGCCAGCAGCGGCCCGGACGTAGCAACTAATGAAAAACTGTTTTTT.

The rearrangement links TRBV5-6 to TRBJ1-4; D ambiguous. The CDR3 runs 16 residues. The ends were cut back, 0 bases at V and 5 bases at J, with 14 bases in the middle. From germline, CDR1 is SGHDT and CDR2 YYEEEE. The chain's CDR3 is CASSLGFGIGNEKLFF. The CDR3 DNA sequence: TGTGCCAGCAGCTTGGGTTTTGGGATCGGGAATGAAAAACTGTTTTTT. The full variable domain, with the rest looked up from reference TRBV5-6 and TRBJ1-4, is DAGVTQSPTHLIKTRGQQVTLRCSPKSGHDTVSWYQQALGQGPQFIFQYYEEEERQRGNFPDRFSGHQFPNYSSELNVNALLLGDSALYLCASSLGFGIGNEKLFFGSGTQLSVL.

The chain combines TRBV19 with TRBJ1-2; D may be TRBD1 (6 bases). V was shortened by 5 bases and J by 7 bases, with 11 bases between the two germline ends. Germline V gene lookup returns CDR1 LNHDA and CDR2 SQIVND (reference sequence). The CDR3 totals 12 residues. The CDR3 DNA sequence: TGTGCCAGTAGTCCCGGGGGGCCTGGCTACACCTTC. Translation gives CASSPGGPGYTF.

The chain couples TRBV6-1 to TRBJ1-1, with D unclear. Trimming shortened V by 4 bases and J by 2 bases, and 11 bases separated the two germline ends. The CDR3 sequence is 14 residues long. Germline CDR1 reads MNHNS; CDR2 reads SASEGT. The CDR3 sequence: CASSVDAENTEAFF. As DNA, the CDR3 is TGTGCCAGCAGTGTGGACGCCGAAAACACTGAAGCTTTCTTT.

V is TRBV4-3 and J is TRBJ2-6; TRBD1 matches 7 bases. V lost 2 bases to trimming and J lost 0 bases; unmatched junction nucleotides: 7. The CDR3 totals 18 residues. CDR1 is LGHNA, CDR2 YSLEER, per germline. In DNA form, the CDR3 reads TGCGCCAGCAGCCAATCGACAGGGCCTTACTCTGGGGCCAACGTCCTGACTTTC. It yields the protein CASSQSTGPYSGANVLTF.

V is TRBV7-9 and J is TRBJ1-2; no firm D call. Trimming took off 5 bases at V and 5 bases at J, with 12 bases between the two ends. The CDR3 length is 13 residues. In germline, CDR1 is SEHNR, CDR2 FQNEAQ (reference sequence). CDR3 DNA: TGTGCCAGCAGCCCCGGGAACGAGTATGGCTACACCTTC. Translating gives CASSPGNEYGYTF.

There are a few counts of this clone. The V and J genes are TRBV11-1 and TRBJ1-1, with a tentative D call TRBD1 (6 bases). With 5 bases removed from V and 3 bases from J, the gap between germline ends came to 10 bases. CDR3 length: 13 amino acids. Looked up from germline, CDR1 is SGHAT and CDR2 is FQDESV (reference sequence). CDR3: CASSLRQDTEAFF. The CDR3 nucleotides read TGTGCCAGCAGCCTCAGACAGGACACTGAAGCTTTCTTT.

This chain joins TRBV16 and TRBJ2-7; unclear D gene. V lost 2 bases and J 7 bases, leaving 9 bases between the germline ends. Germline CDR1 reads KGHSY; CDR2 reads FQNENV. This CDR3 region has 12 residues. In DNA, the CDR3 is TGTGCCAGCAGCCAAGACATCTGGGAGCAGTACTTC. Translating gives CASSQDIWEQYF.

This clone appeared once. The chain joins TRBV30 to TRBJ1-6, with 7 bases that match TRBD1. The junction had 11 bases not matched to a gene; V was cut back by 2 bases and J by 10 bases. The CDR3 is 15 amino acids. CDR1 and CDR2 (germline): GTSNPN, SVGIG (reference sequence). CDR3 bases: TGTGCCTGGAGTCAGGGGGACCAGAAAAGATCACCCCTCCACTTT. It codes for CAWSQGDQKRSPLHF. The whole variable domain, filled in from reference TRBV30 and TRBJ1-6, reads SQTIHQWPATLVQPVGSPLSLECTVEGTSNPNLYWYRQAAGRGLQLLFYSVGIGQISSEVPQNLSASRPQDRQFILSSKKLLLSDSGFYLCAWSQGDQKRSPLHFGNGTRLTVT.

The rearrangement joins TRBV2 to TRBJ2-7; D call uncertain. Germline V gene data show CDR1 as SNHLY and CDR2 as FYNNEI. This CDR3 is built from 13 residues. The V end was cut by 3 bases, the J end by 5 bases, with 11 bases between. CDR3 amino acids: CASSDSGTDEQYF. Here the CDR3 DNA reads TGTGCCAGCAGTGATTCTGGTACCGACGAGCAGTACTTC.

This chain joins TRBV10-1 and TRBJ2-7, with 7 bases matching TRBD2. Trimming cost V 7 bases and J 4 bases; bases outside gene matches: 4. The CDR3 has 12 amino acids. CDR1 WNHNN and CDR2 SYGVQD come from the germline V gene (reference sequence). The CDR3 DNA reads TGCGCCAGCAATGACGGGGGGTACGAGCAGTACTTC. Residues: CASNDGGYEQYF.

The chain has TRBV5-1 and TRBJ1-2, with no clear D. Per the germline V gene, CDR1 is SGHRS and CDR2 is YFSETQ. V gave up 0 bases and J gave up 0 bases, with 6 bases separating them. This CDR3 spans 14 amino acids. The CDR3: CASSLGHPNYGYTF. CDR3 DNA: TGCGCCAGCAGCTTGGGACACCCTAACTATGGCTACACCTTC.

The chain couples TRBV28 to TRBJ2-7, with D unresolved. Looked up from germline, CDR1 is MDHEN and CDR2 is SYDVKM. Trimming took 2 bases from V and 2 from J, leaving 10 bases between them. The CDR3 spans 14 residues. CDR3 bases: TGTGCCAGCAGTTTAGATGGCCTTCCCTACGAGCAGTACTTC. Its translation is CASSLDGLPYEQYF.

This chain links TRBV27 with TRBJ1-2, with 7 bases lining up with TRBD1. V trimming: 3 bases; J trimming: 3 bases; junction bases outside the gene matches: 4. From germline, CDR1 is MNHEY and CDR2 SMNVEV (reference sequence). This CDR3 comprises 14 residues. The chain's CDR3 is CASSFKGADYGYTF. The CDR3, as DNA: TGTGCCAGCAGTTTTAAGGGGGCAGACTATGGCTACACCTTC.

The chain uses TRBV19 and TRBJ1-1; maybe TRBD1 (6 bases). CDR3 length equals 15 residues. Between the trimmed V and J ends, which lost 5 bases and 3 bases, there was a span of 16 bases. The germline CDR1 and CDR2 sequences are LNHDA and SQIVND (reference sequence). For the CDR3, the DNA is TGTGCCAGTAGTTCTTGGGGGGGGCTGTACACTGAAGCTTTCTTT. As protein: CASSSWGGLYTEAFF.

The chain is built from TRBV2 and TRBJ2-7; the D gene is possibly TRBD2 (5 bases). V was cut by 3 bases and J by 2 bases, with 11 bases left in between. The CDR3 has 14 amino acids. CDR1 and CDR2 (germline): SNHLY, FYNNEI. The DNA for the CDR3 is TGTGCCAGCAGTGACGAGGGAATTCCCTACGAGCAGTACTTC. This codes for CASSDEGIPYEQYF.

The V and J genes are TRBV9 and TRBJ2-1; TRBD2 is a possible D gene (6 bases). CDR3 length: 15 amino acids. Germline CDR1 and CDR2: SGDLS and YYNGEE. The V end was cut by 4 bases, the J end by 6 bases, with 17 bases between. The CDR3 DNA sequence: TGTGCCAGCAGCCCCTCGGTGGGGGGAGTCAATGAGCAGTTCTTC. Translated: CASSPSVGGVNEQFF.

The genes are TRBV9 and TRBJ1-1; TRBD1 is a possible D gene (5 bases). Germline V CDR1 and CDR2: SGDLS, YYNGEE. The CDR3 has 14 residues. The V end was cut by 3 bases, the J end by 2 bases, with 11 bases between. The CDR3 DNA follows: TGTGCCAGCAGCGCCGACAGCGGAAACACTGAAGCTTTCTTT. Translating gives CASSADSGNTEAFF.

The V call is TRBV19, the J call TRBJ1-2; D gene uncertain. Between the trimmed V and J ends, which lost 5 bases and 2 bases, there was a span of 12 bases. Germline V CDR1 and CDR2: LNHDA, SQIVND (reference sequence). The CDR3 loop spans 14 amino acids. The CDR3 DNA reads as TGTGCCAGTAGTCCCTCCGCGGGAAACTATGGCTACACCTTC. This sequence encodes CASSPSAGNYGYTF.